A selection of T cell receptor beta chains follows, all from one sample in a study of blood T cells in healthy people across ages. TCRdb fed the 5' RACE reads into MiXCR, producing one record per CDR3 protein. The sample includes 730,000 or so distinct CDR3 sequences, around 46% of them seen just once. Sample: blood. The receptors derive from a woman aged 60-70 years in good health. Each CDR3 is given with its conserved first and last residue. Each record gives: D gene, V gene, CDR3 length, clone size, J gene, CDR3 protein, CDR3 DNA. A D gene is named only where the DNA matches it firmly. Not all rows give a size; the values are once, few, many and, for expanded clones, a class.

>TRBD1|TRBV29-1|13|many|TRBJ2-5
CSVNRGPTETQYF
TGCAGCGTTAACAGGGGTCCAACAGAGACCCAGTACTTC
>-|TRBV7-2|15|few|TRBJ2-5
CASSLVAGLQETQYF
TGTGCCAGCAGCTTAGTTGCGGGTCTCCAAGAGACCCAGTACTTC
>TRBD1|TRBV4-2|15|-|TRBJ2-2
CASSRVTGKDGELFF
TGTGCCAGCAGCCGAGTGACAGGGAAAGACGGGGAGCTGTTTTTT
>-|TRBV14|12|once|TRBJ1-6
CASSLGASPLHF
TGTGCCAGCAGCCTCGGGGCATCACCCCTCCACTTT
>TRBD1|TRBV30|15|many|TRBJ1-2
CAWSGTGQGNYGYTF
TGTGCCTGGAGTGGAACGGGACAGGGGAACTATGGCTACACCTTC
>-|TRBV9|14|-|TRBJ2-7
CASSVAAPGYEQYF
TGTGCCAGCAGCGTCGCGGCCCCGGGCTACGAGCAGTACTTC
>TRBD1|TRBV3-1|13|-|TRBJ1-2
CASSARQGSGYTF
TGTGCCAGCAGCGCCAGACAGGGTAGCGGCTACACCTTC
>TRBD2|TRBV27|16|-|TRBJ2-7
CASTGLAGVGAYEQYF
TGTGCCAGCACGGGACTAGCGGGGGTGGGCGCCTACGAGCAGTACTTC
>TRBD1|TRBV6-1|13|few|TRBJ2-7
CASRETGSDEQYF
TGTGCCAGCCGCGAGACAGGGAGCGACGAGCAGTACTTC
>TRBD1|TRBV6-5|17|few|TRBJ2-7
CASSYAYGTGATSEQYF
TGTGCCAGCAGTTACGCTTACGGGACAGGGGCGACGAGCGAGCAGTACTTC
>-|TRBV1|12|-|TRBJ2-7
CTSSQDGHEQYF
TGCACCAGCAGCCAAGATGGCCACGAGCAGTACTTC
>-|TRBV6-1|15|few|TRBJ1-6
CASGDRSSYNSPLHF
TGTGCCAGCGGAGACAGGAGCTCCTATAATTCACCCCTCCACTTT
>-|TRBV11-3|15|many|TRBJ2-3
CASSLESGDVDTQYF
TGTGCCAGCAGCTTAGAATCTGGGGACGTGGATACGCAGTATTTT
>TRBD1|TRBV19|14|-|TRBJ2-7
CASSMGQPHYEQYF
TGTGCCAGTAGTATGGGACAGCCCCACTACGAGCAGTACTTC
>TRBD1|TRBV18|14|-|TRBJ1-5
CASSRTGVDQPQHF
TGTGCCAGCTCACGTACAGGGGTTGATCAGCCCCAGCATTTT
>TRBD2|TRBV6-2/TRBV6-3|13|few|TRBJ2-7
CASKEGGPYEQYF
TGTGCCAGCAAGGAGGGAGGGCCTTACGAGCAGTACTTC
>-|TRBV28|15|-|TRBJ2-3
CASSCRGRDTDTQYF
TGTGCCAGCAGTTGCAGGGGAAGAGACACAGATACGCAGTATTTT
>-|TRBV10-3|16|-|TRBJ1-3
CAISESFTRTGNTIYF
TGTGCCATCAGTGAGTCTTTTACGAGGACTGGAAACACCATATATTTT
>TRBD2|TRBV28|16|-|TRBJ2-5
CASSSSGRAIGETQYF
TGTGCCAGCAGTTCTAGCGGGAGGGCCATTGGAGAGACCCAGTACTTC
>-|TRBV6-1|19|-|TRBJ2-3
CACSEPIRGTGWSTDTQYF
TGTGCCTGCAGTGAACCCATACGGGGTACCGGATGGAGCACAGATACGCAGTATTTT
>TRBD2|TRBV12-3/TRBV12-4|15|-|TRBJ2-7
CASSSPGGAPYEQYF
TGTGCCAGCAGTTCCCCCGGGGGGGCCCCCTACGAGCAGTACTTC
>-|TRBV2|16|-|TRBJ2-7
CACSESGIKNSYEQYF
TGTGCCTGCAGTGAATCCGGGATAAAAAACTCCTACGAGCAGTACTTC
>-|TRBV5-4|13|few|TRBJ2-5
CASSLGITETQYF
TGTGCCAGCAGCTTGGGAATAACGGAGACCCAGTACTTC
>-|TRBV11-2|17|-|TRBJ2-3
CASSLALSPLGPDTQYF
TGTGCCAGCAGCTTAGCATTATCTCCGCTGGGGCCAGATACGCAGTATTTT
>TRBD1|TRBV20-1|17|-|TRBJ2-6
CSAAGRTGDAGANVLTF
TGCAGTGCCGCCGGGCGGACAGGGGATGCTGGGGCCAACGTCCTGACTTTC
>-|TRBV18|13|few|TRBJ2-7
CASSPLYDHEQYF
TGTGCCAGCTCACCGCTGTATGACCACGAGCAGTACTTC
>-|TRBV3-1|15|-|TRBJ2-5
CASSQDRLAIQTQYF
TGTGCCAGCAGCCAAGATCGGCTAGCGATACAGACCCAGTACTTC
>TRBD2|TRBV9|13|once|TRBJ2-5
CASSVGGTSGQYF
TGTGCCAGCAGCGTGGGCGGGACTAGCGGGCAGTACTTC
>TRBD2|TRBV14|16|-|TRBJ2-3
CASSREAGGRTDTQYF
TGTGCCAGCAGCCGGGAAGCGGGAGGAAGGACGGATACGCAGTATTTT
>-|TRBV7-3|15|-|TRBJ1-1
CASSPSGGLHWEAFF
TGTGCCAGCAGCCCGTCGGGGGGACTACACTGGGAAGCTTTCTTT
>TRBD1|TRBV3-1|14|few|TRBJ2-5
CASSFDRVEETQYF
TGTGCCAGCAGTTTCGACAGGGTCGAAGAGACCCAGTACTTC
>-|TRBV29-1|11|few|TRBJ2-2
CSVGSTGELFF
TGCAGCGTTGGCTCGACCGGGGAGCTGTTTTTT
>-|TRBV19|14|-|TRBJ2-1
CASSAGSGGYEQFF
TGTGCCAGTAGTGCAGGGTCAGGGGGGTATGAGCAGTTCTTC
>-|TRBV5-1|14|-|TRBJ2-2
CASSVGQNTGELFF
TGCGCCAGCAGCGTGGGACAGAACACCGGGGAGCTGTTTTTT
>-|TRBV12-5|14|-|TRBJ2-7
CASGWSGTYHEQYF
TGTGCTAGTGGTTGGTCGGGCACCTATCACGAGCAGTACTTC
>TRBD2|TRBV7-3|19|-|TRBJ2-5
CASLPFSGDIPFLQETQYF
TGTGCCAGCCTCCCTTTTAGCGGGGATATTCCGTTCCTTCAAGAGACCCAGTACTTC
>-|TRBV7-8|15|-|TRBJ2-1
CASSHTRSSYNEQFF
TGTGCCAGCAGCCACACAAGAAGCTCCTACAATGAGCAGTTCTTC
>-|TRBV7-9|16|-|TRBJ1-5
CASSRNTGSGNQPQHF
TGTGCCAGCAGCCGTAATACAGGGTCCGGCAATCAGCCCCAGCATTTT
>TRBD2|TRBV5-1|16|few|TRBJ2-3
CASSPSVAGVSDTQYF
TGCGCCAGCAGCCCCTCGGTAGCGGGAGTGTCAGATACGCAGTATTTT
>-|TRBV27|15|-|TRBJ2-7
CASSNIPPRSYEQYF
TGTGCCAGCAGCAACATCCCCCCTAGGTCCTACGAGCAGTACTTC
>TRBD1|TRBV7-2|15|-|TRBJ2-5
CASGRPGQGYNEQYF
TGTGCCAGCGGCCGGCCGGGACAGGGGTACAATGAGCAGTACTTC
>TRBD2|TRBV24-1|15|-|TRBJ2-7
CATSDGSGRPYEQYF
TGTGCCACCAGTGACGGGAGCGGGAGACCCTACGAGCAGTACTTC
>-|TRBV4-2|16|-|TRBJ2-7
CASSQGAGFAYNEQYF
TGTGCCAGCAGCCAAGGGGCAGGGTTTGCCTACAATGAGCAGTACTTC